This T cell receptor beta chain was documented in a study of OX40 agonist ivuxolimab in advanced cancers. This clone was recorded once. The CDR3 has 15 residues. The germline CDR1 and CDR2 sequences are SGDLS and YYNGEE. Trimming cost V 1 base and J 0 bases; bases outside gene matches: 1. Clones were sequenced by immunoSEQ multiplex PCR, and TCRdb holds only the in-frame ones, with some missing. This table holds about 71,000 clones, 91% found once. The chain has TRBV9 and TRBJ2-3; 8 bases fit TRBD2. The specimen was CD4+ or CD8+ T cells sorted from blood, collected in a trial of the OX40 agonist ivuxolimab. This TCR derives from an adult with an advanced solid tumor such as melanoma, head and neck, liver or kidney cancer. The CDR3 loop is CASSVSGSSTDTQYF. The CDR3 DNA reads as TGTGCCAGCAGCGTAAGCGGGAGTAGCACAGATACGCAGTATTTT.